This T cell receptor (beta chain) derives from a study of T-cell memory formation after mild COVID-19. At the level of the study: Largely, the TCR clusters proved donor specific.

A 5'RACE reaction primed in the constant segment made cDNA libraries of TCR alpha and TCR beta, and these carried sample barcodes and UMIs. Using its own MiXCR run on the 5' RACE reads, TCRdb lists one record per CDR3 protein. Among some 300,000 distinct CDR3 sequences, roughly 19% were seen once, and the ten largest hold roughly 20%. Trimming took 4 bases from V and 4 from J, leaving 10 bases between them. This CDR3 is 13 amino acids long. Germline assignment: CDR1 MGHDK and CDR2 SYGVNS. The source of this sequence is a man aged 18 to 30 who had mild COVID-19 (a few samples of this study predate the infection). Cell type and time point are not known. The sequenced sample was PBMCs or a T cell subset sorted from them (not recorded which). This chain joins TRBV25-1 and TRBJ2-5; D gene uncertain. The CDR3 DNA sequence: TGTGCCAGCAGTGCGTCAGCGTCAGAGACCCAGTACTTC. Protein product: CASSASASETQYF.